This TCR beta chain emerged from a study of blood T cell repertoires in COVID-19. Looking at the study overall: PBMCs, B-cell-depleted T cells, or T cells provided the cDNA or gDNA that made up the material.

Clinical history as reported by participants underpinned cohort assignment. Participants classified as exposed had met a COVID-19 case within 2 weeks before study entry. Trimming cost V 8 bases and J 8 bases; bases outside gene matches: 6. CDR1 is WSHSY, CDR2 SAAADI, per germline. This CDR3 contains 13 residues. TCRdb keeps only in-frame clones here, not all; method: immunoSEQ multiplex PCR. Of roughly 430,000 clones listed, about 88% are singletons. The sample comprised PBMCs or T cells enriched from blood (not recorded which). The sequence derives from a woman aged 18-29 years who had been exposed to COVID-19. The V gene is TRBV10-2, the J gene TRBJ2-1; 10 bases fit TRBD2. CDR3 sequence reads: CASSSGSIDEQFF. DNA for the CDR3: TGCGCCAGCTCTAGCGGGAGTATCGATGAGCAGTTCTTC.